Shown below are 5 T cell receptor beta chains from a single sample sequenced in a study of beta chain features in type 1 diabetes. Expressed TCRB transcripts were sequenced, since all the RNA that had been isolated was reverse transcribed. Assay: immunoSEQ multiplex PCR; the TCRdb copy retains only in-frame clones and omits some. The sample comprises hundreds of thousands of clones, more than 65% of which are singletons, and 0.053% rests with the top ten. The sequenced material came from naive CD4+ T cells from blood. Receptors originate from a man aged 25-45 years in good health.

The genes are TRBV7-2 and TRBJ2-5, with a tentative D call TRBD1 (6 bases). The CDR3 consists of 15 residues. Per the germline V gene, CDR1 is SGHTA and CDR2 is FQGNSA. Trimming took off 3 bases at V and 1 base at J, with 12 bases between the two ends. CDR3 protein: CASSFHATGQETQYF. CDR3 in DNA: TGTGCCAGCAGCTTCCACGCGACAGGCCAAGAGACCCAGTACTTC. Filled out from reference TRBV7-2 and TRBJ2-5, the complete variable domain reads GAGVSQSPSNKVTEKGKDVELRCDPISGHTALYWYRQSLGQGLEFLIYFQGNSAPDKSGLPSDRFSAERTGGSVSTLTIQRTQQEDSAVYLCASSFHATGQETQYFGPGTRLLVL.

V is TRBV29-1 and J is TRBJ2-3; no reliable D call. This CDR3 is built from 12 residues. Trimming removed 1 base at V and 6 bases at J, with 8 bases between. CDR1 is SQVTM, CDR2 ANQGSEA, per germline. CDR3 region: CSVEGGSDTQYF. CDR3 nucleotides: TGCAGCGTTGAAGGAGGCTCGGATACGCAGTATTTT.

The chain has TRBV27 and TRBJ2-7, with 7 bases fitting TRBD1. Germline CDR1 reads MNHEY; CDR2 reads SMNVEV (reference sequence). The CDR3 runs 13 residues. V lost 6 bases to trimming and J lost 2 bases; unmatched junction nucleotides: 4. The CDR3 bases are TGTGCCAGCAGCACACAGGGGCCCTACGAGCAGTACTTC. Residues: CASSTQGPYEQYF.

Details on this clone: The same CDR3 is also encoded by other DNA sequences in this sample. The chain uses TRBV30 and TRBJ2-7; the D call may be TRBD1 or TRBD2 (5 bases each). V was cut by 2 bases and J by 2 bases, with 7 bases left in between. The CDR3 contains 12 residues. CDR1 is GTSNPN, CDR2 SVGIG, per germline (reference sequence). In nucleotides, the CDR3 is TGTGCCTGGAGTCAGGGAGCCTACGAGCAGTACTTC. It encodes CAWSQGAYEQYF.

As for this clone: Other nucleotide sequences from this sample produce the same CDR3. The V gene is TRBV20-1, the J gene TRBJ2-5; no reliable D call. Trimming took 2 bases from V and 5 from J, leaving 6 bases between them. Germline-derived CDR1 and CDR2 are DFQATT and SNEGSKA (reference sequence). The CDR3 totals 11 residues. The CDR3 region has the DNA TGCAGTGCTAGATCCGGTGAGACCCAGTACTTC. As protein: CSARSGETQYF.